This TCR beta chain was recovered during a study of blood T cell repertoires in COVID-19. About the study: Italy, Spain and the United States were the sources of the convalescent and acute COVID-19 samples. Nucleic acid was either cDNA or gDNA, and it came from T cells, B-cell-depleted T cells, or PBMCs.

Profiled with immunoSEQ multiplex PCR; TCRdb holds only in-frame clones, not every one. Of a few hundred thousand clones in the sample, about 88% were seen once. This clone occurred a few times. With 1 base clipped from V and 2 bases from J, the junction kept 2 bases outside the gene matches. The CDR3 is 15 amino acids. From germline, CDR1 is GTSNPN and CDR2 SVGIG (reference sequence). This TCR came from a woman in her thirties or forties who had recovered from COVID-19. The chain carries TRBV30 and TRBJ2-7, with TRBD2 identical over 13 bases. Sequencing was performed on peripheral blood. CDR3: CAWSAGTSGAYEQYV. CDR3 coding DNA: TGTGCCTGGAGTGCCGGGACTAGCGGGGCCTACGAGCAGTACGTC.